This TCR beta chain was captured by sequencing in a study of a mutant IDH1 vaccine in newly diagnosed glioma. Time point reported: week 23, last vaccination. Topical imiquimod was applied with each vaccine dose, which held 300 ug of mutant IDH1 20-mer peptide. The germline V and J ends were trimmed by 4 bases and 10 bases, with 15 bases remaining between them. This CDR3 has 13 residues. Germline values: CDR1 MNHEY, CDR2 SMNVEV (reference sequence). Notes on this clone: The antigen is not known.

Some clones are missing from TCRdb's copy, which holds only in-frame ones; the method was immunoSEQ multiplex PCR. Here the sample spans tens of thousands of clones, around 87% being singletons. The chain has TRBV27 and TRBJ2-3; possibly TRBD1 or TRBD2 for D (5 bases each). This sequence originates from a man aged 35-49 years with glioma. The material was PBMCs, obtained from a glioma patient whose treatment included an IDH1 peptide vaccine. The CDR3 DNA sequence: TGTGCCAGCAGTTATATTGGGGACGGGGCGCAGTATTTT. Translated, it gives CASSYIGDGAQYF.